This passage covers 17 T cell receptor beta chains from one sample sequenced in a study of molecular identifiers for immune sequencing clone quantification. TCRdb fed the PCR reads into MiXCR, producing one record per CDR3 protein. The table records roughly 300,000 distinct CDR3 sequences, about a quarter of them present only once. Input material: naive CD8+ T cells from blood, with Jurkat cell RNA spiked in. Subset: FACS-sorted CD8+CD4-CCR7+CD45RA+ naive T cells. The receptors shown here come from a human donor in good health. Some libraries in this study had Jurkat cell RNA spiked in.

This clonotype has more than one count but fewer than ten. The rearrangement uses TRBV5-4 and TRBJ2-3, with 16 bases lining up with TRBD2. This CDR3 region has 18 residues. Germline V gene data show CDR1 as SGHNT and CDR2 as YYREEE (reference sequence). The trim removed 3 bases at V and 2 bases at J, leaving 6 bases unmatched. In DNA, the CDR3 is TGTGCCAGCAGCTCCGGGACTAGCGGGGGGGGATACACAGATACGCAGTATTTT. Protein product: CASSSGTSGGGYTDTQYF.

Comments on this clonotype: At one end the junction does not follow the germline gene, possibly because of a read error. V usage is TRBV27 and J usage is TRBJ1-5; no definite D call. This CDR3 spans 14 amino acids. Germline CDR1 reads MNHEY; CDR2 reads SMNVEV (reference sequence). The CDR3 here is CARSVPGLNPPQHF. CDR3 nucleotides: TGTGCCCGCAGTGTACCGGGTCTTAATCCGCCCCAGCATTTT.

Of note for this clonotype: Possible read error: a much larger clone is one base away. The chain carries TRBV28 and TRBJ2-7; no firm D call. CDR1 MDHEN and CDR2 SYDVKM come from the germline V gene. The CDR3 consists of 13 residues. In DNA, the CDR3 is TGTGCCAGCAGTGCCGCCGGAAACTACGAGCACTACTTC. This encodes CASSAAGNYEHYF.

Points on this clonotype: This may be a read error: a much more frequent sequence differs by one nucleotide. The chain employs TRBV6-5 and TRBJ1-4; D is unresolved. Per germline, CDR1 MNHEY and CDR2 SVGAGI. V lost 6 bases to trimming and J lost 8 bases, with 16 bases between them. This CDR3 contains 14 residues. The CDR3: CASSPTGPVEKLFF. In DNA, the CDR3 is TGTGCCAGCAGCCCAACCGGTCCGGTGGAAAAACTGTTTTTT.

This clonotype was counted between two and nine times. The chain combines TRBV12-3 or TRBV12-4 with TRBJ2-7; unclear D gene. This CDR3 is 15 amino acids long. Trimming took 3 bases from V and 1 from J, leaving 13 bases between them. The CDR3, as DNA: TGTGCCAGCAGTTTCGGTCAACCCCCGTCCTACGAGCAGTACTTC. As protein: CASSFGQPPSYEQYF.

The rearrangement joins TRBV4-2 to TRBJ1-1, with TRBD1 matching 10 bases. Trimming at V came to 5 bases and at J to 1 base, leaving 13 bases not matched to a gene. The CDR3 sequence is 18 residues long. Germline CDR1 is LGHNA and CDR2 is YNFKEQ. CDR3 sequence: CASSEDQTGGAENTEAFF. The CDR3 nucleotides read TGTGCCAGCAGCGAGGACCAGACAGGGGGCGCGGAGAACACTGAAGCTTTCTTT.

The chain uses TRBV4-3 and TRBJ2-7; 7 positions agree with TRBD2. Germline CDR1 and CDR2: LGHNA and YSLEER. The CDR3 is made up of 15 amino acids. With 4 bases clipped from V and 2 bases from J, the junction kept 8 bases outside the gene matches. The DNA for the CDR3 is TGCGCCAGCAGCCCCTACCCGGGGGGTGCCTACGAGCAGTACTTC. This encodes CASSPYPGGAYEQYF.

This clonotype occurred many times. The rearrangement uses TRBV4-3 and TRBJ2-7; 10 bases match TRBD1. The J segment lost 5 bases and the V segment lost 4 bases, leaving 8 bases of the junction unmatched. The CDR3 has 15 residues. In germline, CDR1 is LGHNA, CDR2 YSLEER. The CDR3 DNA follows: TGCGCCAGCAGCCCCTTCCCGGGACAGGGGCACGAGCAGTACTTC. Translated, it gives CASSPFPGQGHEQYF.

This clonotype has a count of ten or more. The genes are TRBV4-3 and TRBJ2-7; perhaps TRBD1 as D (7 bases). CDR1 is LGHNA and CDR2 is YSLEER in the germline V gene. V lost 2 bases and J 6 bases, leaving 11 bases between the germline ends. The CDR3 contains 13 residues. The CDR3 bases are TGCGCCAGCAGCCAACTCCAGGGGGGCGAGCAGTACTTC. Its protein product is CASSQLQGGEQYF.

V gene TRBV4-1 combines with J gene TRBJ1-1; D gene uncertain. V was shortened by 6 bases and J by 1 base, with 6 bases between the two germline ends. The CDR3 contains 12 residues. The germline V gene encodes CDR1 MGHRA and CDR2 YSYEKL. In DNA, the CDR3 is TGCGCCAGCAGGAGCCAGAACACTGAAGCTTTCTTT. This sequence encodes CASRSQNTEAFF.

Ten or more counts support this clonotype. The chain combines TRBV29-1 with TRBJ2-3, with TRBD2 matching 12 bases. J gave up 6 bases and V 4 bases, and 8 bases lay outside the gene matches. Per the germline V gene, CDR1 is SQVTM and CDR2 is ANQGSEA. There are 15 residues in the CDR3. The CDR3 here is CSVVSGGLAGDTQYF. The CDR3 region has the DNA TGCAGCGTTGTTTCTGGCGGACTAGCGGGGGATACGCAGTATTTT.

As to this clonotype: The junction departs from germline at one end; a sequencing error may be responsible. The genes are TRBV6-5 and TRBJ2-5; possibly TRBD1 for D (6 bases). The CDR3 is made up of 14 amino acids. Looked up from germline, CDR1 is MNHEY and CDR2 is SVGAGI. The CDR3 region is CASSNGQSQETRYF. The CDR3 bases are TGTGCCAGCAGTAACGGACAGAGCCAAGAGACCCGGTACTTC.

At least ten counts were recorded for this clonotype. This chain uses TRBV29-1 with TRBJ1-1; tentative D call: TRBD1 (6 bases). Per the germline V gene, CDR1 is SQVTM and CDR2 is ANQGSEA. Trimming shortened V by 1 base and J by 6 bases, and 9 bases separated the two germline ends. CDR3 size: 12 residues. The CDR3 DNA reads TGCAGCGTTGAAGCTCAGGGGCCTGAAGCTTTCTTT. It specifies CSVEAQGPEAFF.

This CDR3 reads CASRGAGAGPTTRNNEQFF. The CDR3, as DNA: TGTGCCAGCAGGGGGGCGGGGGCAGGGCCAACCACGCGGAACAATGAGCAGTTCTTC. The J gene is TRBJ2-1, the V gene TRBV7-9, with D tentatively TRBD2 (7 bases). CDR3 size: 19 residues. Germline values: CDR1 SEHNR, CDR2 FQNEAQ (reference sequence). Trimming shortened V by 6 bases and J by 5 bases, and 29 bases separated the two germline ends.

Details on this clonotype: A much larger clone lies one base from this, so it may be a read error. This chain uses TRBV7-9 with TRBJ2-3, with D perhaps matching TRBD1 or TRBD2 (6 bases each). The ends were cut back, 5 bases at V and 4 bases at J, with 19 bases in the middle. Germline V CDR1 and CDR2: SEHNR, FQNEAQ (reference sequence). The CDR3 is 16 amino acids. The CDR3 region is CASSPMMGGSSDTQYF. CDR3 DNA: TGTGCCAGCAGCCCGATGATGGGGGGCAGCTCAGATACGCAGTATTTT.

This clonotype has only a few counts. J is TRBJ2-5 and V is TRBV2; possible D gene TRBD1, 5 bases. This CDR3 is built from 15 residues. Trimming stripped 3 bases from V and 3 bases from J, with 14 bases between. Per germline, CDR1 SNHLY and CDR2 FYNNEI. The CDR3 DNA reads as TGTGCCAGCAGTGATACCAGGGAATCGAAAGAGACCCAGTACTTC. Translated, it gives CASSDTRESKETQYF.

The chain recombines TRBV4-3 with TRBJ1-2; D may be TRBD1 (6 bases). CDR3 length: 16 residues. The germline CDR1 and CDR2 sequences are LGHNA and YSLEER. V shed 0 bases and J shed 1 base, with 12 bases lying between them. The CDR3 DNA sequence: TGCGCCAGCAGCCAAGACAGGGGTTCGTTTAACTATGGCTACACCTTC. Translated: CASSQDRGSFNYGYTF.